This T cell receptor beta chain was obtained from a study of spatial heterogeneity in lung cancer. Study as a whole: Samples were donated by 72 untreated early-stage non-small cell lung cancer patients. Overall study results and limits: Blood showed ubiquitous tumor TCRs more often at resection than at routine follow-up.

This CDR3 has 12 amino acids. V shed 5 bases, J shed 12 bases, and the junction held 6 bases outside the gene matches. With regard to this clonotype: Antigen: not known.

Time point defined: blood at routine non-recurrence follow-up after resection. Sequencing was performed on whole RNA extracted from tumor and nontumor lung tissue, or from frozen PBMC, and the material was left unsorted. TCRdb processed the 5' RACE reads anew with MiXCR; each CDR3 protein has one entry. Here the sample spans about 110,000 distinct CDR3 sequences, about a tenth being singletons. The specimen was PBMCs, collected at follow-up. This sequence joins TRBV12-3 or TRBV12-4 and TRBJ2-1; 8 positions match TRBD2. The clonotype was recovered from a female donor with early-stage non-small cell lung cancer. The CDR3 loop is CASSEGTSGQFF. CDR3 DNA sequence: TGTGCCAGCAGTGAAGGGACTAGTGGGCAGTTCTTC.